Presented here are 25 T cell receptor beta chains from one specimen sequenced in a study of cytomegalovirus exposure and HLA in healthy donors. 13 Jbeta primers and 60 Vbeta primers were used for the PCR. Some clones are missing from TCRdb's copy, which holds only in-frame ones; the method was immunoSEQ multiplex PCR. The top ten clones hold 20% to 25% of a sample with 55,000 to 80,000 clones, roughly 74% of them seen once. Sequencing input: PBMCs. The receptor set was obtained from a middle-aged woman in good health and CMV-seropositive.

The chain employs TRBV29-1 and TRBJ2-2; D unclear. V lost 4 bases to trimming and J lost 2 bases, with 11 bases between them. This CDR3 is built from 14 residues. Germline V gene lookup returns CDR1 SQVTM and CDR2 ANQGSEA. The CDR3 here is CSVGLRHNTGELFF. The CDR3 coding sequence is TGCAGCGTTGGCCTCCGACATAACACCGGGGAGCTGTTTTTT.

This clone has only one observation. The rearrangement uses TRBV7-8 and TRBJ1-2, with 11 nucleotides matching TRBD1. J lost 3 bases, V lost 2 bases, and 5 bases had no gene match. The CDR3 totals 16 residues. The germline gives CDR1 SGHVS, CDR2 FQNEAQ. The DNA for the CDR3 is TGTGCCAGCAGCTTAAGCGGGACAGGGGGGCACTATGGCTACACCTTC. This gives the protein CASSLSGTGGHYGYTF.

This clone showed up just once. V and J are TRBV21-1 and TRBJ1-2; the D call of TRBD1 is as the table states it, not checked on the DNA. TRBV21-1 represents a pseudogene. The CDR3 spans 13 residues. CDR3 nucleotide sequence: TGTGCCATCGGGACAGCCCTTGGTTGGGGCCACACCTTC. As protein: CAIGTALGWGHTF.

The V call is TRBV5-1, the J call TRBJ2-3; D possibly corresponds to TRBD2 (6 bases). Trimming removed 1 base at V and 3 bases at J, with 12 bases between. This CDR3 has 15 residues. CDR1 SGHRS and CDR2 YFSETQ come from the germline V gene. In DNA, the CDR3 is TGCGCCAGCAGCTTGAATCCCGGGGGAACAGATACGCAGTATTTT. Amino acid sequence: CASSLNPGGTDTQYF.

This chain links TRBV5-1 with TRBJ1-1; possible D gene TRBD1, 5 bases. Germline V CDR1 and CDR2: SGHRS, YFSETQ. The V end was cut by 6 bases, the J end by 0 bases, with 24 bases between. The CDR3 spans 18 residues. CDR3 nucleotides: TGCGCCAGCAAGACCCTCCCCGCAGGGATGGGCATGAACACTGAAGCTTTCTTT. Protein product: CASKTLPAGMGMNTEAFF.

The chain couples TRBV29-1 to TRBJ2-5; D possibly corresponds to TRBD1 (7 bases). V lost 7 bases to trimming and J lost 5 bases, with 17 bases between them. Germline CDR1 is SQVTM and CDR2 is ANQGSEA. This CDR3 region has 13 residues. The CDR3 reads CSARDSGWETQYF. The CDR3 region has the DNA TGCAGCGCACGGGACAGCGGGTGGGAGACCCAGTACTTC.

This clone has a handful of counts. CDR3 sequence (DNA): TGCGCCAGCAGCCTCACCGGGACAGGGGAAGGAACTGAAGCTTTCTTT. This gives the protein CASSLTGTGEGTEAFF. V gene TRBV5-1 combines with J gene TRBJ1-1; TRBD1 agrees at 10 bases. Germline V gene sequence: CDR1 SGHRS, CDR2 YFSETQ. J gave up 5 bases and V 4 bases, and 11 bases lay outside the gene matches. The CDR3 contains 16 residues.

Regarding this clone: Other DNA sequences in this sample translate to the same CDR3. The chain couples TRBV18 to TRBJ2-7; tentative D call: TRBD2 (5 bases). Trimming removed 3 bases at V and 7 bases at J, with 7 bases between. The CDR3 covers 11 residues. CDR1 and CDR2 from the germline V gene are KGHSH and LQKENI. CDR3: CASSPRREQYF. Here the CDR3 DNA reads TGTGCCAGCTCACCGCGGAGGGAGCAGTACTTC.

J is TRBJ1-1 and V is TRBV19; no reliable D call. This CDR3 is 15 amino acids long. V was shortened by 5 bases and J by 5 bases, with 18 bases between the two germline ends. CDR1 and CDR2 from the germline V gene are LNHDA and SQIVND (reference sequence). The CDR3 coding sequence is TGTGCCAGTAGTCCCCCCGGGAGGTGGGGAACTGAAGCTTTCTTT. It translates to CASSPPGRWGTEAFF.

CDR3 DNA: TGTGCCAGCTCTCCTACGGGGATCTCTGGGGCCAACGTCCTGACTTTC. This codes for CASSPTGISGANVLTF. The chain has TRBV7-3 and TRBJ2-6, with D perhaps matching TRBD2 (5 bases). This CDR3 comprises 16 residues. V was shortened by 8 bases and J by 0 bases, with 14 bases between the two germline ends. The germline CDR1 and CDR2 sequences are SGHTA and FQGTGA.

V is TRBV5-6 and J is TRBJ2-5, with unresolved D. The DNA end is more similar to TRBJ2-7, so the J call may be wrong. The germline gives CDR1 SGHDT, CDR2 YYEEEE. The CDR3 sequence is 12 residues long. CDR3 in DNA: TGTGCCAGCAGCTTCCTCTCCTACGAGCAGTACTTC. It is translated as CASSFLSYEQYF.

The chain couples TRBV5-4 to TRBJ2-7; 7 bases agree with TRBD1. Germline CDR1 and CDR2: SGHNT and YYREEE (reference sequence). The J segment lost 4 bases and the V segment lost 4 bases, leaving 11 bases of the junction unmatched. This CDR3 spans 15 amino acids. The CDR3 DNA follows: TGTGCCAGCAGCCCCACAGGGGCCGGATTTTACGAGCAGTACTTC. Amino acid sequence: CASSPTGAGFYEQYF.

This sequence joins TRBV5-6 and TRBJ1-1; possible D gene TRBD1, 6 bases. The V and J ends lost 4 bases and 6 bases respectively, with 13 bases between them. Per the germline V gene, CDR1 is SGHDT and CDR2 is YYEEEE. There are 13 residues in the CDR3. CDR3 DNA sequence: TGTGCCAGCAGCCCCCTGGACAGTCCTGAAGCTTTCTTT. Translation gives CASSPLDSPEAFF. The variable domain in full, completed from reference TRBV5-6 and TRBJ1-1, reads DAGVTQSPTHLIKTRGQQVTLRCSPKSGHDTVSWYQQALGQGPQFIFQYYEEEERQRGNFPDRFSGHQFPNYSSELNVNALLLGDSALYLCASSPLDSPEAFFGQGTRLTVV.

In regard to this clone: The germline gene is not matched at one end of the junction; a read error may be the cause. The chain joins TRBV6-1 to TRBJ1-5; D perhaps matches TRBD1 (6 bases). CDR1 and CDR2 (germline): MNHNS, SASEGT. The CDR3 spans 13 residues. The CDR3 bases are TGTGCCAGCAGTCCGGACAGCGGCAGACCCAGCATTTTT. It translates to CASSPDSGRPSIF.

J is TRBJ1-3 and V is TRBV6-1; 8 bases agree with TRBD1. From germline, CDR1 is MNHNS and CDR2 SASEGT. J gave up 5 bases and V 0 bases, and 12 bases lay outside the gene matches. The CDR3 has 18 residues. The CDR3 loop reads CASSEAQSGTGVRNTIYF. In DNA, the CDR3 is TGTGCCAGCAGTGAAGCACAATCGGGGACAGGAGTTAGAAACACCATATATTTT.

This clone appeared once. The chain has TRBV5-4 and TRBJ2-3; unclear D gene. The CDR3 spans 12 residues. Per the germline V gene, CDR1 is SGHNT and CDR2 is YYREEE (reference sequence). V shed 4 bases and J shed 4 bases, with 7 bases lying between them. CDR3 loop: CASSPTPDTQYF. The CDR3, as DNA: TGTGCCAGCAGCCCCACACCAGATACGCAGTATTTT.

The chain has TRBV19 and TRBJ2-1, with D possibly being TRBD2 (7 bases). Germline V gene data show CDR1 as LNHDA and CDR2 as SQIVND (reference sequence). V was pared by 8 bases and J by 6 bases, with 17 bases between. The CDR3 is 14 amino acids. The CDR3 coding sequence is TGTGCCAGTCAGGCGGGGGCCCCCCGCAATGAGCAGTTCTTC. As protein: CASQAGAPRNEQFF. Using reference TRBV19 and TRBJ2-1 for the parts outside the CDR3, the full variable domain is DGGITQSPKYLFRKEGQNVTLSCEQNLNHDAMYWYRQDPGQGLRLIYYSQIVNDFQKGDIAEGYSVSREKKESFPLTVTSAQKNPTAFYLCASQAGAPRNEQFFGPGTRLTVL.

This chain connects TRBV19 to TRBJ1-2; TRBD1 might be the D (5 bases). CDR1 is LNHDA and CDR2 is SQIVND in the germline V gene (reference sequence). The V gene lost 0 bases and the J gene lost 4 bases, with 12 bases spanning the gap. The CDR3 is made up of 15 amino acids. CDR3 sequence (DNA): TGTGCCAGTAGTATAGATGTAGGGACTACCTATGGCTACACCTTC. Protein product: CASSIDVGTTYGYTF.

This clone came up once. The CDR3 DNA reads as TGTGCCAGCAGCTTGGCCGGGACAGTGAGGTCCTACGAGCAGTACTTC. It specifies CASSLAGTVRSYEQYF. The J gene is TRBJ2-7, the V gene TRBV5-4; the match to TRBD1 covers 7 bases. The CDR3 consists of 16 residues. The junction had 7 bases not matched to a gene; V was cut back by 0 bases and J by 1 base. Germline CDR1 reads SGHNT; CDR2 reads YYREEE (reference sequence).

This chain joins TRBV6-5 and TRBJ2-1; a weak D match, TRBD2 (6 bases). CDR3 length: 14 residues. V was cut by 2 bases and J by 7 bases, with 12 bases left in between. Germline V gene data show CDR1 as MNHEY and CDR2 as SVGAGI. The DNA of the CDR3 is TGTGCCAGCAGTTACACGGGACTCCCAAATGAGCAGTTCTTC. Translating gives CASSYTGLPNEQFF.

V usage is TRBV5-1 and J usage is TRBJ1-2; D may be TRBD1 (5 bases). Trimming stripped 3 bases from V and 6 bases from J, with 12 bases between. Germline CDR1 is SGHRS and CDR2 is YFSETQ. The CDR3 is made up of 13 amino acids. CDR3: CASSSLSGDGYTF. The CDR3 bases are TGCGCCAGCAGCTCATTATCGGGGGATGGCTACACCTTC. Drawing the rest from reference TRBV5-1 and TRBJ1-2, the complete variable domain is KAGVTQTPRYLIKTRGQQVTLSCSPISGHRSVSWYQQTPGQGLQFLFEYFSETQRNKGNFPGRFSGRQFSNSRSEMNVSTLELGDSALYLCASSSLSGDGYTFGSGTRLTVV.

The chain uses TRBV18 and TRBJ2-6; possible D gene TRBD1, 6 bases. V was cut by 1 base and J by 0 bases, with 7 bases left in between. The CDR3 runs 16 residues. The germline CDR1 and CDR2 sequences are KGHSH and LQKENI. The CDR3 bases are TGTGCCAGCTCACCACGCAGGGGCTCTGGGGCCAACGTCCTGACTTTC. It yields the protein CASSPRRGSGANVLTF.

This chain connects TRBV27 to TRBJ1-5; the D gene is possibly TRBD1 (6 bases). V dropped 4 bases and J dropped 8 bases, with 15 bases sitting between them. The germline gives CDR1 MNHEY, CDR2 SMNVEV (reference sequence). The CDR3 has 14 residues. The chain's CDR3 is CASSSRQALEPQHF. The CDR3 coding sequence is TGTGCCAGCAGTTCCAGACAGGCTCTGGAGCCCCAGCATTTT.

This clone was observed a handful of times. The rearrangement links TRBV19 to TRBJ1-1, with D hard to call. The CDR3 consists of 13 residues. Germline V gene lookup returns CDR1 LNHDA and CDR2 SQIVND (reference sequence). V shed 0 bases and J shed 7 bases, with 9 bases lying between them. The CDR3 DNA reads as TGTGCCAGTAGTATAGATCGAGCGGGTGAAGCTTTCTTT. The encoded protein is CASSIDRAGEAFF.

Concerning this clone itself: Germline is not matched at one junction end, which may reflect a read error. The chain carries TRBV7-9 and TRBJ1-3, with TRBD1 matching 7 bases. Germline CDR1 is SEHNR and CDR2 is FQNEAQ (reference sequence). The CDR3 totals 14 residues. The CDR3 loop reads CSSSLYGDSGTIYF. DNA for the CDR3: TGTTCCAGCAGCCTCTACGGGGACAGCGGCACCATATATTTT.